The clone carrying this TCR beta chain was seen only a few times. The target antigen is unknown. Primers used in a second PCR of roughly 6 to 12 cycles were a sample-barcoded 5' primer and a J-beta primer mix. Per sample, CDR3-containing paired-end reads numbered at least 2.5 million. TCRdb re-called the 5' RACE reads with MiXCR, one entry per CDR3 protein. The data contain about 1.8 million distinct CDR3 sequences, roughly 52% of them singletons. This record belongs to a study of blood T cells in healthy people across ages. On the study more broadly: About one barcoded beta molecule per two T cells was the capture yield of template switching. Overall study findings and caveats: When set beside aged donors, long-lived donors presented more naive CD4+ cells and higher diversity.

The sample comprised blood. The clonotype originates from a woman between 35 and 50 years old in good health.

CDR3 DNA sequence: TGTGCCAGCAGAAAACTAGGAGGGGTCGGAGAGACCCAGTACTTC. Translating gives CASRKLGGVGETQYF. The chain recombines TRBV28 with TRBJ2-5; the D gene is possibly TRBD2 (6 bases). Per germline, CDR1 MDHEN and CDR2 SYDVKM. The CDR3 is made up of 15 amino acids. V lost 6 bases to trimming and J lost 4 bases, with 18 bases between them.